These 24 T cell receptor beta chains originate from one sample sequenced in a study of a mutant IDH1 vaccine in newly diagnosed glioma. Their recognized antigens are unknown. The protocol was immunoSEQ multiplex PCR, while the TCRdb copy is restricted to in-frame clones and leaves out a portion. Of roughly 86,000 clones listed, around nine tenths are singletons. Specified time point: week 47, end of study. Vaccine doses each comprised 300 ug of mutant IDH1 20-mer peptide, with topical imiquimod. This sample comprised PBMCs, obtained from a glioma patient whose treatment included an IDH1 peptide vaccine. The receptors come from a woman in her fifties or sixties with glioma.

This chain joins TRBV9 and TRBJ2-7; D is tentatively TRBD1 or TRBD2 (5 bases each). CDR3 length: 15 residues. Germline CDR1 is SGDLS and CDR2 is YYNGEE. The germline V and J ends were trimmed by 4 bases and 6 bases, with 20 bases remaining between them. This chain's CDR3 is CASSTGPNSLPEQYF. As DNA, the CDR3 is TGTGCCAGCAGCACGGGGCCTAACTCTTTACCCGAGCAGTACTTC.

This clone was seen a single time. The chain has TRBV5-4 and TRBJ1-2; TRBD1 agrees at 8 bases. Germline V CDR1 and CDR2: SGHNT, YYREEE (reference sequence). The CDR3 covers 14 residues. V was clipped by 6 bases and J by 3 bases; unmatched bases: 7. The chain's CDR3 is CASTAGRGHYGYTF. CDR3 coding DNA: TGTGCCAGCACCGCGGGCAGGGGGCACTATGGCTACACCTTC. Full variable domain (missing parts from reference TRBV5-4 and TRBJ1-2): ETGVTQSPTHLIKTRGQQVTLRCSSQSGHNTVSWYQQALGQGPQFIFQYYREEENGRGNFPPRFSGLQFPNYSSELNVNALELDDSALYLCASTAGRGHYGYTFGSGTRLTVV.

CDR3 nucleotide sequence: TGCGCCAGCAGGGACAGGGGGAATAACAATGAGCAGTTCTTC. It codes for CASRDRGNNNEQFF. The chain carries TRBV4-1 and TRBJ2-1, with 10 positions matching TRBD1. This CDR3 has 14 amino acids. V was pared by 6 bases and J by 5 bases, with 4 bases of the junction left unmatched. From germline, CDR1 is MGHRA and CDR2 YSYEKL.

The chain uses TRBV5-1 and TRBJ2-2; a possible D gene is TRBD1 (6 bases). The CDR3 length is 13 residues. Trimming stripped 5 bases from V and 5 bases from J, with 10 bases between. Germline CDR1 reads SGHRS; CDR2 reads YFSETQ. DNA for the CDR3: TGCGCCAGCAGTACAGGGAGTACCGGGGAGCTGTTTTTT. Amino acids: CASSTGSTGELFF.

V is TRBV6-5 and J is TRBJ2-3; either TRBD1 or TRBD2 may fit D (5 bases each). CDR3 length: 14 residues. The germline CDR1 and CDR2 sequences are MNHEY and SVGAGI. With 0 bases removed from V and 6 bases from J, the gap between germline ends came to 10 bases. The CDR3 here is CASSYSGPGDTQYF. CDR3 coding DNA: TGTGCCAGCAGTTACTCGGGGCCGGGGGATACGCAGTATTTT.

The rearrangement links TRBV7-9 to TRBJ1-3; the match to TRBD1 covers 8 bases. CDR3 size: 16 residues. The junction had 7 bases not matched to a gene; V was cut back by 4 bases and J by 2 bases. Germline CDR1 SEHNR, CDR2 FQNEAQ (reference sequence). The CDR3 DNA reads as TGTGCCAGCAGCTACCTCACGGACAGGGCTGGAAACACCATATATTTT. Residues: CASSYLTDRAGNTIYF.

The rearrangement links TRBV7-9 to TRBJ2-3, with TRBD2 matching 10 bases. Per germline, CDR1 SEHNR and CDR2 FQNEAQ (reference sequence). This CDR3 has 16 amino acids. Losses at the gene ends were 2 bases for V and 5 bases for J; bases not matched to a gene: 7. CDR3 DNA sequence: TGTGCCAGCAGCTTACCCGGGACTAGCGCCGGAGATACGCAGTATTTT. Its protein product is CASSLPGTSAGDTQYF.

This sequence joins TRBV4-1 and TRBJ2-1; D gene uncertain. V was pared by 3 bases and J by 0 bases, with 9 bases between. CDR1 and CDR2 (germline): MGHRA, YSYEKL. This CDR3 has 15 residues. CDR3 region: CASSHRLPSYNEQFF. DNA for the CDR3: TGCGCCAGCAGCCACAGGCTACCCTCCTACAATGAGCAGTTCTTC.

The gene calls are TRBV5-4 and TRBJ2-1; D not certain. Germline loops: CDR1 SGHNT, CDR2 YYREEE (reference sequence). V lost 1 base and J lost 0, with 5 bases in between. CDR3 length equals 14 residues. The CDR3 protein is CASSLTVSYNEQFF. CDR3 nucleotides: TGTGCCAGCAGCTTGACAGTCTCCTACAATGAGCAGTTCTTC.

The rearrangement links TRBV9 to TRBJ1-3, with D possibly TRBD1 on 5 matching bases. The CDR3 loop spans 14 amino acids. Germline CDR1 is SGDLS and CDR2 is YYNGEE. With 7 bases removed from V and 4 bases from J, the gap between germline ends came to 15 bases. For the CDR3, the DNA is TGTGCCAGCTCCTACGGGACGGACGGAAACACCATATATTTT. It specifies CASSYGTDGNTIYF.

V and J are TRBV13 and TRBJ2-1; D perhaps matches TRBD2 (6 bases). Looked up from germline, CDR1 is PRHDT and CDR2 is FYEKMQ (reference sequence). CDR3 size: 15 residues. Trimming cost V 5 bases and J 0 bases, with 11 bases left between them. The CDR3 loop is CASSAGLDSYNEQFF. The CDR3 DNA is TGTGCCAGCAGCGCGGGACTGGACTCCTACAATGAGCAGTTCTTC.

The gene calls are TRBV9 and TRBJ2-7; TRBD2 matches 7 bases. The V gene end was trimmed by 4 bases and the J gene end by 2 bases; junction bases not matched to a gene: 9. Germline-derived CDR1 and CDR2 are SGDLS and YYNGEE. The CDR3 contains 15 residues. The CDR3 DNA follows: TGTGCCAGCAGCCCCCGGGACTACACGACCTACGAGCAGTACTTC. Its protein product is CASSPRDYTTYEQYF.

In this sample, this clone turned up a few times. This rearrangement joins TRBV30 to TRBJ2-7; a weak D match, TRBD2 (6 bases). The CDR3 loop spans 12 amino acids. Germline CDR1 reads GTSNPN; CDR2 reads SVGIG (reference sequence). Trimming cost V 2 bases and J 12 bases, with 17 bases left between them. The CDR3 region is CAWSQTRRARYF. The CDR3 nucleotides are TGTGCCTGGAGTCAAACAAGGAGGGCGCGGTACTTC. The entire variable domain, with the rest obtained from reference TRBV30 and TRBJ2-7, is as follows: SQTIHQWPATLVQPVGSPLSLECTVEGTSNPNLYWYRQAAGRGLQLLFYSVGIGQISSEVPQNLSASRPQDRQFILSSKKLLLSDSGFYLCAWSQTRRARYFGPGTRLTVT.

V usage is TRBV11-2 and J usage is TRBJ2-1, with a weak D call TRBD1 (7 bases). The CDR3 is 14 amino acids. V lost 9 bases and J lost 0, with 12 bases in between. Germline V gives CDR1 SGHAT, CDR2 FQNNGV. For the CDR3, the DNA is TGTGCCAGTTCGCGGGACAGCTCCTACAATGAGCAGTTCTTC. It translates to CASSRDSSYNEQFF.

This clone was seen only once. The V and J genes are TRBV7-9 and TRBJ2-7; unclear D gene. The CDR3 extends over 11 amino acids. CDR1 and CDR2 (germline): SEHNR, FQNEAQ (reference sequence). The ends were cut back, 5 bases at V and 6 bases at J, with 8 bases in the middle. CDR3 protein: CASSPGREQYF. In nucleotides, the CDR3 is TGTGCCAGCAGCCCTGGGCGCGAGCAGTACTTC.

J is TRBJ1-5 and V is TRBV29-1, with D hard to call. Germline V gene sequence: CDR1 SQVTM, CDR2 ANQGSEA. This CDR3 is built from 14 residues. Trimming pared 3 bases from V and 1 base from J, leaving 10 bases between. CDR3: CSVDFGESNQPQHF. The CDR3 bases are TGCAGCGTTGACTTTGGAGAAAGCAATCAGCCCCAGCATTTT. Full variable domain (missing parts from reference TRBV29-1 and TRBJ1-5): SAVISQKPSRDICQRGTSLTIQCQVDSQVTMMFWYRQQPGQSLTLIATANQGSEATYESGFVIDKFPISRPNLTFSTLTVSNMSPEDSSIYLCSVDFGESNQPQHFGDGTRLSIL.

The rearrangement links TRBV11-2 to TRBJ2-1; D might be TRBD1 or TRBD2, each matching 5 bases. The length of the CDR3 is 15 residues. Germline lookup yields CDR1 SGHAT and CDR2 FQNNGV. Trimming stripped 3 bases from V and 6 bases from J, with 15 bases between. The CDR3 region is CASSLGVRRGNEQFF. CDR3 DNA sequence: TGTGCCAGCAGCTTGGGGGTCCGCCGGGGCAATGAGCAGTTCTTC.

This clone was counted only a few times. V gene TRBV30 combines with J gene TRBJ1-5; no firm D call. CDR1 and CDR2 from the germline V gene are GTSNPN and SVGIG (reference sequence). The CDR3 totals 14 residues. The germline V and J ends were trimmed by 1 base and 6 bases, with 13 bases remaining between them. CDR3 in amino acids: CAWSGTGGGQPQHF. CDR3 DNA: TGTGCCTGGAGTGGGACGGGTGGTGGTCAGCCCCAGCATTTT. Full variable domain (rest looked up from reference TRBV30 and TRBJ1-5): SQTIHQWPATLVQPVGSPLSLECTVEGTSNPNLYWYRQAAGRGLQLLFYSVGIGQISSEVPQNLSASRPQDRQFILSSKKLLLSDSGFYLCAWSGTGGGQPQHFGDGTRLSIL.

This chain joins TRBV27 and TRBJ2-2, with 13 bases matching TRBD2. The length of the CDR3 is 16 residues. V lost 5 bases to trimming and J lost 4 bases; unmatched junction nucleotides: 4. Germline V gene data show CDR1 as MNHEY and CDR2 as SMNVEV (reference sequence). The CDR3, as DNA: TGTGCCAGCAGTCTCGGACTAGCGGGAGTCACCGGGGAGCTGTTTTTT. This gives the protein CASSLGLAGVTGELFF.

This clone has just one count. The V call is TRBV19, the J call TRBJ2-1; D perhaps matches TRBD1 (6 bases). The CDR3 loop spans 16 amino acids. Germline lookup yields CDR1 LNHDA and CDR2 SQIVND (reference sequence). V lost 6 bases, J lost 0 bases, and 15 bases lay in between. The CDR3 spells CASRKIRDTSYNEQFF. The CDR3 DNA reads as TGTGCCAGTAGGAAAATCCGGGACACCTCCTACAATGAGCAGTTCTTC.

This rearrangement joins TRBV6-5 to TRBJ1-2; 9 bases are a match to TRBD1. This CDR3 contains 12 residues. After removal of 5 bases from V and 5 bases from J, the junction contained 0 bases not matched to a gene. Germline V gene lookup returns CDR1 MNHEY and CDR2 SVGAGI. The CDR3 coding sequence is TGTGCCAGCAGTGGGACAGGGTATGGCTACACCTTC. It is translated as CASSGTGYGYTF.

This clone appeared once. The V gene is TRBV15, the J gene TRBJ2-4; weak D call: TRBD2 (5 bases). V gave up 0 bases and J gave up 7 bases, with 13 bases separating them. This CDR3 is built from 15 residues. Germline CDR1 and CDR2: LNHNV and YYDKDF (reference sequence). CDR3 loop: CATSRDRRGKNIQYF. CDR3 sequence (DNA): TGTGCCACCAGCAGAGATCGGAGAGGGAAGAACATTCAGTACTTC.

This sequence joins TRBV5-5 and TRBJ2-2, with 8 positions matching TRBD2. The V gene end was trimmed by 4 bases and the J gene end by 4 bases; junction bases not matched to a gene: 9. This CDR3 contains 16 residues. Germline CDR1 reads SGHKS; CDR2 reads YYEKEE (reference sequence). CDR3 region: CASSPETGGPTGELFF. The CDR3 nucleotides are TGTGCCAGCAGCCCCGAAACGGGAGGGCCCACCGGGGAGCTGTTTTTT.

V and J are TRBV7-8 and TRBJ2-1; 10 positions agree with TRBD1. CDR3 size: 16 residues. Germline V gene sequence: CDR1 SGHVS, CDR2 FQNEAQ. Trimming at V came to 5 bases and at J to 8 bases, leaving 12 bases not matched to a gene. CDR3 protein: CASSPGAGTGDYEQFF. CDR3 coding DNA: TGTGCCAGCAGCCCTGGGGCCGGGACAGGGGATTATGAGCAGTTCTTC.